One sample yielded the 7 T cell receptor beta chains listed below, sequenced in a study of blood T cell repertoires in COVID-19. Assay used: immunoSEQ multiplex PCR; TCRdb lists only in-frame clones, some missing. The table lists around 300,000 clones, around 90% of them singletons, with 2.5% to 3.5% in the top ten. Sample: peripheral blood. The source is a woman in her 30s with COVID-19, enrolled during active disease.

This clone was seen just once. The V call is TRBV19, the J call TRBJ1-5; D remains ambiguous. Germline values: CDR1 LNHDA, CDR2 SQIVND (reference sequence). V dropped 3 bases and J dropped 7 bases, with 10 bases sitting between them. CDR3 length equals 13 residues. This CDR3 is CASSIQDGQPQHF. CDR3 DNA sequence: TGTGCCAGTAGTATCCAGGATGGCCAGCCCCAGCATTTT.

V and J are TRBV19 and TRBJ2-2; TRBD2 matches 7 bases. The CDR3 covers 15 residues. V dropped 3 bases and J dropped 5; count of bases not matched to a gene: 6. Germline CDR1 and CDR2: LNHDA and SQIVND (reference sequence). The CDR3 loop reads CASSITGSGTGELFF. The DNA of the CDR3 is TGTGCCAGTAGTATTACGGGTAGCGGGACCGGGGAGCTGTTTTTT.

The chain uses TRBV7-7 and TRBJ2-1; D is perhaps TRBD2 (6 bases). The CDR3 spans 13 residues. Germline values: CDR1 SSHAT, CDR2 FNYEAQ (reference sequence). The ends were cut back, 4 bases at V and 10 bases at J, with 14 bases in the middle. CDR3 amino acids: CASSWGWGGEQFF. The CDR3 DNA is TGTGCCAGCAGCTGGGGTTGGGGAGGCGAGCAGTTCTTC.

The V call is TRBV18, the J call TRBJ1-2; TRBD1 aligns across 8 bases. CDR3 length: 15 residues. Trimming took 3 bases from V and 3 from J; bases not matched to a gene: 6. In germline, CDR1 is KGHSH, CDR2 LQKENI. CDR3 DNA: TGTGCCAGCTCACCCCAGACAGGGGCACACTATGGCTACACCTTC. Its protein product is CASSPQTGAHYGYTF. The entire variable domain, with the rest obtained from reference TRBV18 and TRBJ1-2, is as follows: NAGVMQNPRHLVRRRGQEARLRCSPMKGHSHVYWYRQLPEEGLKFMVYLQKENIIDESGMPKERFSAEFPKEGPSILRIQQVVRGDSAAYFCASSPQTGAHYGYTFGSGTRLTVV.

CDR3 bases: TGCAGTGCCTTGGGCAGCTATGGCTACACCTTC. Translating gives CSALGSYGYTF. The chain is built from TRBV20-1 and TRBJ1-2; D unclear. Germline CDR1 is DFQATT and CDR2 is SNEGSKA (reference sequence). The CDR3 contains 11 residues. V was cut by 6 bases and J by 4 bases, with 9 bases left in between.

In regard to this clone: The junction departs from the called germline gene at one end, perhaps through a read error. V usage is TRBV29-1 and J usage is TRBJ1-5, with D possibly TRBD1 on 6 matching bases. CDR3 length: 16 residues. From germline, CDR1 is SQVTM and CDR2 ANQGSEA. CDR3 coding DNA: TGCAGCGTTCAAGACTCAGGGGTTCCAGGTTATCAGCCCCAGCATTTT. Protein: CSVQDSGVPGYQPQHF.

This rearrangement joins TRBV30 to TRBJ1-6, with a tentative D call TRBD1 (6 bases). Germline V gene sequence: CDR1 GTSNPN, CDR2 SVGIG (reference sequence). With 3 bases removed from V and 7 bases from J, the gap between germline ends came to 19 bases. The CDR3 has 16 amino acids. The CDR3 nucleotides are TGTGCCTGGAGCACCCCCCAAGTAGGGGGAAATTCACCCCTCCACTTT. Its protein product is CAWSTPQVGGNSPLHF.